The following is a T cell receptor beta chain sequence with its context. Its antigen is not identified. The data were taken from a study of T cell repertoires in cytomegalovirus infection. Deletions cut 4 bases from V and 2 bases from J, with 14 bases between. The CDR3 spans 15 residues. CDR1 MGHRA and CDR2 YSYEKL come from the germline V gene. General study findings and limits: There were carriers of CMV plus the relevant HLA, and cumulative public TCR beta family frequency identified them.

A single record per CDR3 protein comes from TCRdb applying MiXCR to the reads. The sample consists of fewer than 650,000 distinct CDR3 sequences, about 39% of them appearing once. This TCR derives from a human donor in good health (CMV status not recorded). Some clones in this sample may be carry-over from other donors' samples. The sequencing here drew on cultured PBMCs, taken from culture after CMV antigen stimulation. J is TRBJ1-2 and V is TRBV4-1; a weak D match, TRBD1 (6 bases). The CDR3, as DNA: TGCGCCAGCAGCCCCAGAGGTAGGGGGAACTATGGCTACACCTTC. This translates into CASSPRGRGNYGYTF.